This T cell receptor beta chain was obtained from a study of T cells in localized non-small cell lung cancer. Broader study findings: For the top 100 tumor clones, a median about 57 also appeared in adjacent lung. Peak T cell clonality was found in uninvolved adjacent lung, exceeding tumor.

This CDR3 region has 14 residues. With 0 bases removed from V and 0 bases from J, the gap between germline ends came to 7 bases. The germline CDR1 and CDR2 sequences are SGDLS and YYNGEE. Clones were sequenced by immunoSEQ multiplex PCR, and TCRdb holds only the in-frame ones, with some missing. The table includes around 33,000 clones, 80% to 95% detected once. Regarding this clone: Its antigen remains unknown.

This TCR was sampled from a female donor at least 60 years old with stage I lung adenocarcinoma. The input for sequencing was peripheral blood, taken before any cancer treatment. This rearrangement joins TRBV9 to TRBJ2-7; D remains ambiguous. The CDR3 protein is CASSVAVGSYEQYF. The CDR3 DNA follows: TGTGCCAGCAGCGTAGCGGTAGGCTCCTACGAGCAGTACTTC.